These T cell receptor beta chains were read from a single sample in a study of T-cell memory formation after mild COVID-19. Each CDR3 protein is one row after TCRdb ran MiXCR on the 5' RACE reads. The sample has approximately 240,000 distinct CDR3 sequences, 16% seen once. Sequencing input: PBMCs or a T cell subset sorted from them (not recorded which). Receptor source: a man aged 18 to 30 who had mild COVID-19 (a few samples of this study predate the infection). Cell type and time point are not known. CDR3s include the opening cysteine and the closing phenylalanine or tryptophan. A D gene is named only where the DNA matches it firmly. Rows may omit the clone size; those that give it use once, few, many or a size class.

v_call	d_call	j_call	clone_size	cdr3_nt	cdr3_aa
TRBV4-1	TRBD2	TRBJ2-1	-	TGCGCCAGCAGCCAGTCTATGGCGGGGGGCGTTCGGGGGAATGAGCAGTTCTTC	CASSQSMAGGVRGNEQFF
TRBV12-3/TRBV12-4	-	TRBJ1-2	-	TGTGCCAGCAGTGCTCCCGGAGAGAGAGCCTATGGCTACACCTTC	CASSAPGERAYGYTF
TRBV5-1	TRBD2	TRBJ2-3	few	TGCGCCAGCAGCACCGGACTAGCGGGGGGGAGGAGCACAGATACGCAGTATTTT	CASSTGLAGGRSTDTQYF
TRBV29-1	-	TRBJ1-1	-	TGCAGCGCCACGACGGGACCGAACACTGAAGCTTTCTTT	CSATTGPNTEAFF
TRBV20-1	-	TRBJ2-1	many	TGCAGCCGGGGGAAAGAGTACAATGAGCAGTTCTTC	CSRGKEYNEQFF
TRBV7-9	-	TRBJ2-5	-	TGTGCCAGCAGCTTAATTATCGGGACAATAGGGACCCAGTACTTC	CASSLIIGTIGTQYF
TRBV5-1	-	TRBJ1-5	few	TGCGCCAGCAGCTTGGAGCCCGGACACGCTGGGAATCAGCCCCAGCATTTT	CASSLEPGHAGNQPQHF
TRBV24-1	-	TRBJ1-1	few	TGTGCCACCAGTGACGTTGGGACTGAAGCTTTCTTT	CATSDVGTEAFF
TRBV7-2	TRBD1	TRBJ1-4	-	TGTGCCAGCAGCCCGTCAGGGGGCAAACTGTTTTTT	CASSPSGGKLFF
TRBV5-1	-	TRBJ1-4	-	TGCGCCAGCAGCTCCGGACCGAATAATGAAAAACTGTTTTTT	CASSSGPNNEKLFF
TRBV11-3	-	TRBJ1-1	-	TGTGCCAGCAGCTCCCCGACCGGGTCCCAAGTTAGAAAACAAAGGTGGACTGAAGCTTTCTTT	CASSSPTGSQVRKQRWTEAFF
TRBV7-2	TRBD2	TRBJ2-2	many	TGTGCCAGCTTGTCCCAGGCGGGGGGTGAAACCGGGGAGCTGTTTTTT	CASLSQAGGETGELFF
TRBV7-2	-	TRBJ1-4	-	TGTGCCAGCAGCTTAGTGGGGTCATCTAATGAAAAACTGTTTTTT	CASSLVGSSNEKLFF
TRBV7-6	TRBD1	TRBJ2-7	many	TGTGCCAGCAGCTTAGTAGCCGGGACAGGGGTGAGGGAGCAGTACTTC	CASSLVAGTGVREQYF
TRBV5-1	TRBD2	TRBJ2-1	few	TGCGCCAGCGGCCCCGGGACTAGCACTGTAGATGAGCAGTTCTTC	CASGPGTSTVDEQFF
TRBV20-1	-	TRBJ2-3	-	TGCAGTGCTAGAGACCCCCGGAGGACGGCAGATACGCAGTATTTT	CSARDPRRTADTQYF
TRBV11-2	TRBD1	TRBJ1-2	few	TGTGCCAGCAGCGCTACAGGGGCCGGCTACACCTTC	CASSATGAGYTF
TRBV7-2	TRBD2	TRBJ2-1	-	TGTGCCAGCAGCCGACGCCTAGCGGGGGGGCGCGATGAGCAGTTCTTC	CASSRRLAGGRDEQFF
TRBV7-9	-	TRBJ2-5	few	TGTGCCAGCAGTTCATACGTCCAGCTAGAGACCCAGTACTTC	CASSSYVQLETQYF
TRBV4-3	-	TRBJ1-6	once	TGCGCCAGCAGCCCGGGCGTTTTCACCTATAATTCACCACTCCACTTT	CASSPGVFTYNSPLHF
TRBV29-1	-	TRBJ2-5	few	TGCAGCGTTTCCCCTCCTGGACAGGCGACTAGGGGGGCCCAGTACTTC	CSVSPPGQATRGAQYF
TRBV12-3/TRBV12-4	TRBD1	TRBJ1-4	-	TGTGCCAGCAGTCAGGGGACAGGGGGACGGGAAAAACTGTTTTTT	CASSQGTGGREKLFF
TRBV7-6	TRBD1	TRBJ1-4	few	TGTGCCAGCAGCTTAAACAGGGGATCTGAAAAACTGTTTTTT	CASSLNRGSEKLFF
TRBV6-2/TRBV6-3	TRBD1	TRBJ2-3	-	TGTGCCAGCAGTTCGGCAGGGGGTCATAGAGATACGCAGTATTTT	CASSSAGGHRDTQYF
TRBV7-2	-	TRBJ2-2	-	TGTGCCAGCAGCTTAAGTCCACAGATCACGAACACCGGGGAGCTGTTTTTT	CASSLSPQITNTGELFF
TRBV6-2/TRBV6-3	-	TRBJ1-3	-	TGTGCCAGCAGTTACGCCGGAAACACCATATATTTT	CASSYAGNTIYF
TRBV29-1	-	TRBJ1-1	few	TGCAGCGTTGACAGGGCCTACACTGAAGCTTTCTTT	CSVDRAYTEAFF
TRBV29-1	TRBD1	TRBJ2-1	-	TGCAGCGTGCAGGGGGTTATCAATGAGCAGTTCTTC	CSVQGVINEQFF
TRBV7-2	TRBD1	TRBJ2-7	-	TGTGCCAGCAGCGGAGACAGGGCCTACGAGCAGTACTTC	CASSGDRAYEQYF
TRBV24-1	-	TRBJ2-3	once	TGTGCCACCTACGACAGCCCAGAAACGCAGTATTTT	CATYDSPETQYF
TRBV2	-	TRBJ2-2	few	TGTGCCAGCAGTTCAGGCAGCCTCACCGGGGAGCTGTTTTTT	CASSSGSLTGELFF
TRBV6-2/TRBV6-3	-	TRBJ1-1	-	TGTGCCAGCAGTACAGGGCAGCACAAGATTAACACTGAAGCTTTCTTT	CASSTGQHKINTEAFF
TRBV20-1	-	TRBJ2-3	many	TGCAGTGATCAACGGGGGGCGGGAGATACGCAGTATTTT	CSDQRGAGDTQYF
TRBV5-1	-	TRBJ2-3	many	TGCGCCAGCAGCTTTGACGGACCCACAGATACGCAGTATTTT	CASSFDGPTDTQYF
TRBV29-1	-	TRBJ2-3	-	TGCAGCGTGAAGGCGGCCCAGCAGGGGACGCAGTATTTT	CSVKAAQQGTQYF
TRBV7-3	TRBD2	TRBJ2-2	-	TGTGCCAGCAGCTCACTAGCGGGGGACACCGGGGAGCTGTTTTTT	CASSSLAGDTGELFF
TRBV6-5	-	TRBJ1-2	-	TGTGCCAGCAGTTACTCCGGGGATGGCTACACCTTC	CASSYSGDGYTF
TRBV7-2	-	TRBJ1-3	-	TGTGCCAGCAGCTTAGCCCCCCTGCCCGCAAACACCATATATTTT	CASSLAPLPANTIYF
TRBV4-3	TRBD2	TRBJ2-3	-	TGCGCCAGCAGCCTCCAAGGACTAGCGGGGGGGAGTGATACGCAGTATTTT	CASSLQGLAGGSDTQYF
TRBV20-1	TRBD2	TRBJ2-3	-	TGCAGTGCTAGTATACTAGCGTTGACAGATACGCAGTATTTT	CSASILALTDTQYF
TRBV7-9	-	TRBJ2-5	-	TGTGCCAGCATTCTCGGGGCCCAAGAGACCCAGTACTTC	CASILGAQETQYF
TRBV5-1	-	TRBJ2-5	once	TGCGCCAGCAGCTTTCTTCCAGACCAAGAGACCCAGTACTTC	CASSFLPDQETQYF
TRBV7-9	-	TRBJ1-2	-	TGTGCCAGCAGCTTAAACAGAGAACCCTCAAATGGCTACACCTTC	CASSLNREPSNGYTF
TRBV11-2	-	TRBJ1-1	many	TGTGCCAGCAGCTTAGGCGGTGGGGGCACTGAAGCTTTCTTT	CASSLGGGGTEAFF
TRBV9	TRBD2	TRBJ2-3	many	TGTGCCAGCAGCGCGACTAGCGGCCCAGATACGCAGTATTTT	CASSATSGPDTQYF
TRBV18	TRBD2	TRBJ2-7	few	TGTGCCAGCTCGTCGAGCGGGGGACCCTCTCGGGAGCAGTACTTC	CASSSSGGPSREQYF
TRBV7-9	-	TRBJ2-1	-	TGTGCCAGCAGCCCCCTGACCCTCGACGATGAGCAGTTCTTC	CASSPLTLDDEQFF
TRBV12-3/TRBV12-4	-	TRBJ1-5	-	TGTGCCAGCAGTTGGGGGCTCGGAGGCAATCAGCCCCAGCATTTT	CASSWGLGGNQPQHF
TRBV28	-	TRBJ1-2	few	TGTGCCAGCAGCCCGTCGGACACCAACTATGGCTACACCTTC	CASSPSDTNYGYTF
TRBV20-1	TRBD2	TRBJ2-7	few	TGCAGTGCTAGAGATCTGTACGGGGGGGTCAACGAGCAGTACTTC	CSARDLYGGVNEQYF
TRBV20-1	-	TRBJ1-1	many	TGCAGTGCTAGAGATGCTTGGAACACTGAAGCTTTCTTT	CSARDAWNTEAFF
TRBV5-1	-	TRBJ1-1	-	TGCGCCAGCAGCTTTGGCCCACCTGGGACGTTGAACACTGAAGCTTTCTTT	CASSFGPPGTLNTEAFF
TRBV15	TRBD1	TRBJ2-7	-	TGTGCCACCAGCAGAGCCGGGACAGCCCGATACGAGCAGTACTTC	CATSRAGTARYEQYF
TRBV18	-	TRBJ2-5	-	TGTGCCAGCTCACCTCAGGTGGCGGTGGAGACCCAGTACTTC	CASSPQVAVETQYF
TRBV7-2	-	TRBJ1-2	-	TGTGCCAGCAGCTTGCAGGTGACTTCTCTCTATGGCTACACCTTC	CASSLQVTSLYGYTF
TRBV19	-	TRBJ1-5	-	TGTGCCAGTGATACAGGGCCCCCTAATCAGCCCCAGCATTTT	CASDTGPPNQPQHF
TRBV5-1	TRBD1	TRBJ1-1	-	TGCGCCAGCAGCCAGACAGGGGTGAACACTGAAGCTTTCTTT	CASSQTGVNTEAFF
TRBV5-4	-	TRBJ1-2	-	TGTGCCAGCAGCTTCGGACCGGTGGGGGACGGCTACACCTTC	CASSFGPVGDGYTF
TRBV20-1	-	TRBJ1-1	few	TGCAGTGCTTTGGACGGGACAATCACTGAAGCTTTCTTT	CSALDGTITEAFF
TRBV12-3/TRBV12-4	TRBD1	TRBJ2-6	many	TGTGCCAGCAGTCCCCCAGGGGGCGGCAACGTCCTGACTTTC	CASSPPGGGNVLTF